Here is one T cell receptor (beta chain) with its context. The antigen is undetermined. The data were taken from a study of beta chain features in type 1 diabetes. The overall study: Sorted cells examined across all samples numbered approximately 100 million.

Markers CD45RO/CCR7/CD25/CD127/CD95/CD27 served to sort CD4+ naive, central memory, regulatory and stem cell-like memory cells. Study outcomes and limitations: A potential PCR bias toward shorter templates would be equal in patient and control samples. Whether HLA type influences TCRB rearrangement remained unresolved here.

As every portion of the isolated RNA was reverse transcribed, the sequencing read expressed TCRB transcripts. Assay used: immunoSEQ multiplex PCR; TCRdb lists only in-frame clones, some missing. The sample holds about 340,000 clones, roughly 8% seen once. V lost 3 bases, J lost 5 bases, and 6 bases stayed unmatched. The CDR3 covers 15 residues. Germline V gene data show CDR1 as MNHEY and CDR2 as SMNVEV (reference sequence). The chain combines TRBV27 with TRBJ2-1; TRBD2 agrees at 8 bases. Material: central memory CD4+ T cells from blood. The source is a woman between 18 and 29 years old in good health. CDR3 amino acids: CASSFPGRANNEQFF. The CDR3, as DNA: TGTGCCAGCAGTTTCCCCGGGAGGGCCAACAATGAGCAGTTCTTC.